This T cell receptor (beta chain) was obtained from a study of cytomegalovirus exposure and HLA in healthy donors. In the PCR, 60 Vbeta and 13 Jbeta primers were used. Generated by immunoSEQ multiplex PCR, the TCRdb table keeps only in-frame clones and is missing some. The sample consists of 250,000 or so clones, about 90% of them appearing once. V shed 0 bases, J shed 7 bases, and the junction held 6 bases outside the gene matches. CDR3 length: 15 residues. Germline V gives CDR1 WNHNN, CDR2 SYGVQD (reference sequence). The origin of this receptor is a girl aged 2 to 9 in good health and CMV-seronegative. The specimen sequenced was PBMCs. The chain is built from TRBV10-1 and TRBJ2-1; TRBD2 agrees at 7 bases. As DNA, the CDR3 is TGCGCCAGCAGTGAGTCGGCGGGAGCTCAAAATGAGCAGTTCTTC. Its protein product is CASSESAGAQNEQFF.